This T cell receptor beta chain was captured by sequencing in a study of identical twins. Study findings and constraints: In zero-insertion analyses, partial confounding could arise from invariant MAIT and iNKT cells.

About this clonotype itself: Its antigen is unidentified.

The ends were cut back, 8 bases at V and 3 bases at J, with 8 bases in the middle. The CDR3 totals 12 residues. Per the germline V gene, CDR1 is MNHEY and CDR2 is SVGAGI. Carrying unique molecular identifiers, the cDNA also gained a universal primer site through template switching. Each CDR3 protein is one row after TCRdb ran MiXCR on the 5' RACE reads. The sample includes approximately 500,000 distinct CDR3 sequences, approximately 25% seen only once; the top ten take roughly 2.8%. This sample was also put to use in a study of T cells expressing NK-cell markers. That paper notes: The sequencing cohort of eight donors included seven HCMV-seropositive individuals and one seronegative individual.

The sample taken for sequencing was CD4+ T cells sorted from blood. This rearrangement joins TRBV6-5 to TRBJ2-1; D not resolved. The source is a woman in her late teens or twenties in good health. The CDR3 coding sequence is TGTGCCAGCGCGCGGCGCTACAATGAGCAGTTCTTC. Translation gives CASARRYNEQFF.